Listed below are T cell receptor beta chains from one sample, sequenced in a study of blood T cell repertoires in COVID-19. TCRdb's copy holds only in-frame clones and misses some; the assay was immunoSEQ multiplex PCR. This repertoire shows approximately 240,000 clones, over 80% found once; its top ten account for over 1%. Sequencing was done on a sample of peripheral blood. The receptors were sampled from a woman aged 30 to 39 with COVID-19, enrolled during active disease. The CDR3 runs from the conserved cysteine through the conserved F or W. A D gene is named only where the DNA matches it firmly. Only part of the rows carry a size: once, few, many, or a class if the clone is expanded.

-	-	TRBV19	TRBJ2-4	TGTGCCAGTAGTTTGGGGGGGGCCGGGAGCATTCAGTACTTC	CASSLGGAGSIQYF
TRBD1	-	TRBV6-5	TRBJ1-2	TGTGCCAGCAGGTCCTCAGGGGGCGCGTCGGCGGGCTACACCTTC	CASRSSGGASAGYTF
-	-	TRBV28	TRBJ1-5	TGTGCCAGCAGTTTCACGGGGGGCAATCAGCCCCAGCATTTT	CASSFTGGNQPQHF
TRBD1	once	TRBV5-4	TRBJ2-2	TGTGCCAGCAGCTTCCGACAGGGGGCCGGGGAGCTGTTTTTT	CASSFRQGAGELFF
TRBD2	-	TRBV29-1	TRBJ2-5	TGCAGCGTTGTAGCGGGGGGGGCGGAGACCCAGTACTTC	CSVVAGGAETQYF
TRBD1	-	TRBV5-1	TRBJ2-2	TGCGCCAGCAGCTTGGACCCGGGACAGGGGGAAACCGGGGAGCTGTTTTTT	CASSLDPGQGETGELFF
TRBD2	-	TRBV9	TRBJ2-3	TGTGCCAGCAGCCACGAGGCTAGCGGGAGTTATACAGATACGCAGTATTTT	CASSHEASGSYTDTQYF
TRBD1	-	TRBV29-1	TRBJ2-5	TGCAGCGTTGACCAGGGGGCGCGGGAGACCCAGTACTTC	CSVDQGARETQYF
TRBD1	-	TRBV6-5	TRBJ2-7	TGTGCCAGCAGTTACCCAGGACAGGACGAGCAGTACTTC	CASSYPGQDEQYF
TRBD2	few	TRBV5-6	TRBJ2-1	TGTGCCAGCAGCTTACTAGCGGGAAGTCCGCGGTTCTTC	CASSLLAGSPRFF
-	-	TRBV7-2	TRBJ2-2	TGTGCCAGCAGCTTCATCAGGGACACCGGGGAGCTGTTTTTT	CASSFIRDTGELFF
TRBD2	-	TRBV11-2	TRBJ2-3	TGTGCCAGCAGCTCTCGTGGGAGGGGCCTGGATACGCAGTATTTT	CASSSRGRGLDTQYF
TRBD1	-	TRBV9	TRBJ1-5	TGTGCCAGCAGCTCCGGGACAGGGAAGCAGCCCCAGCATTTT	CASSSGTGKQPQHF
-	-	TRBV6-1	TRBJ2-3	TGTGCCAGCAGTGAAAGGGGGGGACAGGACCGGAATACGCAGTATTTT	CASSERGGQDRNTQYF
-	-	TRBV19	TRBJ1-1	TGTGCCAGTCCTTCGAACACTGAAGCTTTCTTT	CASPSNTEAFF
-	-	TRBV21-1	TRBJ1-4	TGTGCCAGCAGCAAATGGGGGGTCAAACTGTTTTTT	CASSKWGVKLFF
TRBD2	-	TRBV28	TRBJ2-7	TGTGCCACCCTGGGGGGGGAATGGACCTACGAGCAGTACTTC	CATLGGEWTYEQYF
TRBD1	once	TRBV4-3	TRBJ1-1	TGCGCCAGCAGCCGACGGACAGGGGGCGCCTCGGGTGAAGCTTTCTTT	CASSRRTGGASGEAFF
TRBD2	-	TRBV5-5	TRBJ2-3	TGTGCCAGCAGCTTGGTAGGACTAGCGGGGGCCACAGATACGCAGTATTTT	CASSLVGLAGATDTQYF
TRBD1	-	TRBV19	TRBJ1-1	TGTGCCAGTTCACGGACCGGACAGGGCTCTGAAGCTTTCTTT	CASSRTGQGSEAFF
-	-	TRBV15	TRBJ2-5	TGTGCCACCAGTCGGGGGACAGCCACAGAGACCCAGTACTTC	CATSRGTATETQYF
TRBD1	-	TRBV7-9	TRBJ2-2	TGTGCCAGCAGCGGCCGGGACAGGGCCGGCGGGGAGCTGTTTTTT	CASSGRDRAGGELFF
TRBD1	few	TRBV5-1	TRBJ1-2	TGCGCCAGCAGCCCGGGACAGGGGGCGAAGGGCTACACCTTC	CASSPGQGAKGYTF
-	-	TRBV7-6	TRBJ1-4	TGTGCCAGCAGCGGGTCGGACAGTAGGAATGAAAAACTGTTTTTT	CASSGSDSRNEKLFF
-	-	TRBV7-9	TRBJ1-2	TGTGCCAGCAGCCACGAACCGGGAGTCTATGAGGGCTACACCTTC	CASSHEPGVYEGYTF
TRBD1	-	TRBV12-3/TRBV12-4	TRBJ1-3	TGTGCCAGCAGTTGGACAGGGTCAAACACCATATATTTT	CASSWTGSNTIYF
-	-	TRBV18	TRBJ2-3	TGTGCCAGCTCACCACGGGCCCAGTTCACCACAGATACGCAGTATTTT	CASSPRAQFTTDTQYF
-	few	TRBV27	TRBJ1-1	TGTGCCAGCAGGGAGCGGGGGGGCACTGAAGCTTTCTTT	CASRERGGTEAFF
TRBD1	-	TRBV28	TRBJ1-5	TGTGCCAGCATCACATCCGGGACAGCCTTTCGGAAGGCCCAGCATTTT	CASITSGTAFRKAQHF
-	-	TRBV5-1	TRBJ1-3	TGCGCCAGCAGCTTGGGTACTACTGGAAACACCATATATTTT	CASSLGTTGNTIYF
TRBD1	-	TRBV28	TRBJ1-2	TGTGCCAGCAGTTTAATAAAGGGGGCGTATGGCTACACCTTC	CASSLIKGAYGYTF
-	-	TRBV20-1	TRBJ2-7	TGCAGTGCTAGGGGTGCGAGGGAGCAGTACTTC	CSARGAREQYF
-	-	TRBV29-1	TRBJ1-2	TGCAGCGTTGAAGAGGAAGGGGCGGGAGGCTACACCTTC	CSVEEEGAGGYTF
-	few	TRBV14	TRBJ2-2	TGTGCCAGCAGCCAAGTTCAGGGGTCCGGGGAGCTGTTTTTT	CASSQVQGSGELFF
-	once	TRBV7-9	TRBJ1-2	TGTGCCAGCAGCTTAACCGCGGGGGGCTACACCTTC	CASSLTAGGYTF
-	-	TRBV4-3	TRBJ1-2	TGCGCCAGCAGCCAAGTTGGCGGATCCTATGGCTACACCTTC	CASSQVGGSYGYTF
TRBD1	-	TRBV15	TRBJ2-3	TGTGCCACCAACGGACAGGGGGTAGATACGCAGTATTTT	CATNGQGVDTQYF
TRBD1	-	TRBV6-5	TRBJ1-1	TGTGCCAGCAGTTACTCGGCAGGGGGCACTGAAGCTTTCTTT	CASSYSAGGTEAFF
-	-	TRBV7-2	TRBJ2-7	TGTGCCAGCAGCTTAGCCCAGGGTTCAGGGGAGCAGTACTTC	CASSLAQGSGEQYF
TRBD1	-	TRBV2	TRBJ1-1	TGTGCCAGCAGTGATGGCAGGGGGCTTTATGCTTTCTTT	CASSDGRGLYAFF
TRBD2	-	TRBV14	TRBJ2-1	TGTGCCAGCAGCCAAATAGCGGGATACAAACCCAATGAGCAGTTCTTC	CASSQIAGYKPNEQFF
TRBD1	-	TRBV4-1	TRBJ1-1	TGCGCCAGCAGCCTCGCACAGGGGGACCTAAACACTGAAGCTTTCTTT	CASSLAQGDLNTEAFF
-	few	TRBV3-1/TRBV3-2	TRBJ2-1	TGTGCCAGCAGCCTGGCGGGTGAGCAGTTCTTC	CASSLAGEQFF
-	few	TRBV5-1	TRBJ2-2	TGCGCCAGCAGCTTGACGGGGAGAGGGACCGGGGAGCTGTTTTTT	CASSLTGRGTGELFF
TRBD1	-	TRBV9	TRBJ2-3	TGTGCCAGCAGCGTAGCAGGGGGTACTAGCACAGATACGCAGTATTTT	CASSVAGGTSTDTQYF
TRBD1	-	TRBV2	TRBJ1-2	TGTGCCAGCAGCCAAGAGGGTGGTGCAGGGGGCAGGAACTATGGCTACACCTTC	CASSQEGGAGGRNYGYTF
-	-	TRBV13	TRBJ1-2	TGTGCCAGCAGCTCCCGACAGGCAAACTATGGCTACACCTTC	CASSSRQANYGYTF
-	-	TRBV19	TRBJ2-7	TGTGCCAGTAAAAGCAGGGACTACGAGCAGTACTTC	CASKSRDYEQYF